This T cell receptor beta chain stems from a study of identical twins. Through template switching, a universal primer site was introduced, and the cDNA contained unique molecular identifiers. TCRdb itself ran the 5' RACE reads through MiXCR, one entry per CDR3 protein. The sample lists about 340,000 distinct CDR3 sequences; about 9% were seen once. Study-wide results and limits: Sequences that were beta out-of-frame showed weaker excess twin sharing.

No donor was unhealthy or non-Caucasian. This clonotype has only a few counts. The antigen is not known. Trimming cost V 5 bases and J 2 bases, with 10 bases left between them. This CDR3 region has 13 residues. This chain joins TRBV12-3 or TRBV12-4 and TRBJ2-7, with D unresolved. Sequencing was done on a sample of naive T cells sorted from blood. The receptor comes from a woman aged 50 to 65 in good health. CDR3 in amino acids: CASSAGPAYEQYF. The CDR3 region has the DNA TGTGCCAGCAGTGCCGGACCAGCCTACGAGCAGTACTTC.